The 20 T cell receptor beta chains below were found in one sample sequenced in a study of T cell responses to AZD1222 COVID-19 vaccine (dated by TCRdb to 2020 to 2023). Library method: the immunoSEQ multiplex PCR assay. As stored in TCRdb, this immuneACCESS dataset retains in-frame rearrangements with V and J assigned. A fraction of the clones does not appear; measured against another copy, unresolved V genes explain less than half of the discrepancy, and the remainder lacks a known reason. This sample gives around 130,000 clones in total; about 90% of them show up just once. The ten largest clones capture approximately 4.3% of the sample. The sample's time point label, in plain terms: about 28 days (+/-7) after the second vaccine dose. The sequenced sample was peripheral blood, obtained 28 days after the second AZD1222 dose. These receptor sequences come from an adult who received the AZD1222 COVID-19 vaccine.

The V call is TRBV6-2 or TRBV6-3, the J call TRBJ2-1; D possibly corresponds to TRBD1 (6 bases). In germline, CDR1 is MNHEY, CDR2 SVGEGT. V lost 0 bases to trimming and J lost 5 bases, with 8 bases between them. This CDR3 region has 14 residues. The CDR3 DNA is TGTGCCAGCAGTTACTCCAACAGGGACAATGAGCAGTTCTTC. Its protein product is CASSYSNRDNEQFF.

The V call is TRBV18, the J call TRBJ1-1; D possibly corresponds to TRBD1 (5 bases). Per the germline V gene, CDR1 is KGHSH and CDR2 is LQKENI. This CDR3 has 14 amino acids. V was clipped by 6 bases and J by 1 base, with 12 bases between them. The CDR3 is CASSLFGTNTEAFF. The CDR3 region has the DNA TGTGCCAGCTCGCTTTTTGGGACGAACACTGAAGCTTTCTTT.

This clone was observed a single time. The rearrangement links TRBV27 to TRBJ2-7, with unresolved D. Per germline, CDR1 MNHEY and CDR2 SMNVEV (reference sequence). V was trimmed by 5 bases and J by 7 bases, leaving 12 bases between them. CDR3 size: 12 residues. CDR3 coding DNA: TGTGCCAGCAGTGCCATTTTGGGGGAGCAGTACTTC. Translation gives CASSAILGEQYF.

This sequence joins TRBV6-5 and TRBJ1-1, with D tentatively TRBD1 (6 bases). This CDR3 has 15 residues. The germline V gene encodes CDR1 MNHEY and CDR2 SVGAGI. With 0 bases removed from V and 5 bases from J, the gap between germline ends came to 13 bases. The CDR3 here is CASSYSSRGTTEAFF. For the CDR3, the DNA is TGTGCCAGCAGTTACTCTTCAAGGGGGACGACTGAAGCTTTCTTT.

The rearrangement joins TRBV2 to TRBJ2-5, with a possible D match to TRBD2 (7 bases). There are 15 residues in the CDR3. CDR1 is SNHLY, CDR2 FYNNEI, per germline. The V gene lost 6 bases and the J gene lost 4 bases, with 18 bases spanning the gap. The CDR3: CASRAQGGERETQYF. The DNA of the CDR3 is TGTGCCAGCAGGGCCCAAGGGGGGGAGCGAGAGACCCAGTACTTC.

This chain connects TRBV7-9 to TRBJ1-4, with 9 bases lining up with TRBD1. This CDR3 spans 14 amino acids. J lost 6 bases, V lost 1 base, and 0 bases had no gene match. CDR1 is SEHNR, CDR2 FQNEAQ, per germline (reference sequence). The CDR3 DNA is TGTGCCAGCAGCTTAGACAGGGGGCATGAAAAACTGTTTTTT. Protein product: CASSLDRGHEKLFF.

The chain combines TRBV19 with TRBJ2-2; TRBD1 aligns across 10 bases. The CDR3 is made up of 13 amino acids. Germline loops: CDR1 LNHDA, CDR2 SQIVND (reference sequence). Trimming took 7 bases from V and 5 from J; bases not matched to a gene: 1. The CDR3 coding sequence is TGTGCCAGTACGGACAGGGGGACCGGGGAGCTGTTTTTT. Its protein is CASTDRGTGELFF.

The chain has TRBV24-1 and TRBJ2-3, with 7 bases lining up with TRBD1. The germline CDR1 and CDR2 sequences are KGHDR and SFDVKD. Trimming cost V 4 bases and J 1 base; bases outside gene matches: 4. This CDR3 contains 15 residues. The CDR3 here is CATSEQGKGTDTQYF. CDR3 nucleotides: TGTGCCACCAGTGAACAGGGGAAGGGCACAGATACGCAGTATTTT.

This rearrangement joins TRBV19 to TRBJ1-4; D is undetermined. V lost 7 bases and J lost 6, with 21 bases in between. This CDR3 has 16 residues. In germline, CDR1 is LNHDA, CDR2 SQIVND (reference sequence). The CDR3 is CASTQDSYAGDEKLFF. The CDR3 bases are TGTGCCAGTACCCAGGACTCTTACGCCGGGGATGAAAAACTGTTTTTT.

V gene TRBV28 combines with J gene TRBJ1-2; D is uncertain. CDR1 and CDR2 from the germline V gene are MDHEN and SYDVKM. The CDR3 spans 14 residues. The germline V and J ends were trimmed by 5 bases and 6 bases, with 16 bases remaining between them. CDR3 in DNA: TGTGCCAGCAGTGCTACAGAAGGTCGACATGGCTACACCTTC. It translates to CASSATEGRHGYTF.

The chain uses TRBV24-1 and TRBJ2-2; 8 positions match TRBD1. Trimming cost V 9 bases and J 4 bases; bases outside gene matches: 18. Germline V gene data show CDR1 as KGHDR and CDR2 as SFDVKD. This CDR3 region has 18 residues. The CDR3 loop reads CATGQGVQTFRGTGELFF. The CDR3 DNA is TGTGCCACCGGACAGGGAGTACAAACCTTCCGGGGCACCGGGGAGCTGTTTTTT.

The chain links TRBV30 to TRBJ1-2; D call uncertain. This CDR3 region has 12 residues. Trimming shortened V by 3 bases and J by 8 bases, and 13 bases separated the two germline ends. CDR1 is GTSNPN, CDR2 SVGIG, per germline (reference sequence). The CDR3 spells CAWSRTSGGYTF. The DNA for the CDR3 is TGTGCCTGGAGCCGGACCTCGGGGGGCTACACCTTC.

The rearrangement joins TRBV7-9 to TRBJ2-7; D is perhaps TRBD2 (5 bases). The CDR3 sequence is 14 residues long. The germline V gene encodes CDR1 SEHNR and CDR2 FQNEAQ (reference sequence). Trimming removed 3 bases from V and 0 bases from J, with 9 bases in between. In nucleotides, the CDR3 is TGTGCCAGCAGCTTTCGAGCGGACTCCTACGAGCAGTACTTC. Its translation is CASSFRADSYEQYF.

The J gene is TRBJ1-6, the V gene TRBV2; weak D call: TRBD1 (5 bases). CDR1 is SNHLY and CDR2 is FYNNEI in the germline V gene. V lost 6 bases, J lost 5 bases, and 14 bases lay in between. CDR3 size: 15 residues. The CDR3 loop reads CASSPSGPHNSPLHF. The CDR3 coding sequence is TGTGCCAGCAGCCCCTCAGGGCCCCATAATTCACCCCTCCACTTT.

V is TRBV7-2 and J is TRBJ2-5; 11 bases are a match to TRBD2. V lost 4 bases to trimming and J lost 2 bases; unmatched junction nucleotides: 12. Germline lookup yields CDR1 SGHTA and CDR2 FQGNSA. CDR3 length equals 18 residues. The CDR3 DNA follows: TGTGCCAGCAGCTCGAGTCCAGGGACTAGCGGCGGTCAAGAGACCCAGTACTTC. Amino acids: CASSSSPGTSGGQETQYF.

The gene calls are TRBV3-1 (or the pseudogene TRBV3-2) and TRBJ1-1; D is possibly TRBD1 (5 bases). This CDR3 comprises 18 residues. Between the trimmed V and J ends, which lost 0 bases and 0 bases, there was a span of 17 bases. Germline lookup yields CDR1 LGHDT and CDR2 YNNKEL (reference sequence). CDR3 sequence: CASSQDLGRGLLNTEAFF. The CDR3 DNA reads as TGTGCCAGCAGCCAAGATTTGGGGAGGGGCCTGCTGAACACTGAAGCTTTCTTT.

The chain carries TRBV2 and TRBJ1-5; D may be TRBD1 (5 bases). The ends were cut back, 7 bases at V and 3 bases at J, with 10 bases in the middle. Per the germline V gene, CDR1 is SNHLY and CDR2 is FYNNEI. The CDR3 has 13 amino acids. CDR3 DNA: TGTGCCAGCACAGGGAGCGACAATCAGCCCCAGCATTTT. Residues: CASTGSDNQPQHF.

The chain recombines TRBV28 with TRBJ2-2; a possible D gene is TRBD2 (5 bases). The germline V gene has CDR1 MDHEN and CDR2 SYDVKM. The CDR3 runs 15 residues. V lost 1 base and J lost 1, with 7 bases in between. Here the CDR3 DNA reads TGTGCCAGCAGTTTATTACGGGGGAACACCGGGGAGCTGTTTTTT. Translation gives CASSLLRGNTGELFF.

This clone is a singleton in its sample. The chain has TRBV5-6 and TRBJ1-2; 7 positions agree with TRBD1. The CDR3 sequence is 17 residues long. The J segment lost 8 bases and the V segment lost 4 bases, leaving 20 bases of the junction unmatched. Germline CDR1 reads SGHDT; CDR2 reads YYEEEE. The CDR3 is CASSPTGKRPLRGGYTF. Here the CDR3 DNA reads TGTGCCAGCAGCCCGACAGGGAAAAGGCCTCTAAGGGGGGGCTACACCTTC.

This chain links TRBV15 with TRBJ2-5; perhaps TRBD1 as D (5 bases). The CDR3 sequence is 13 residues long. Deletions cut 7 bases from V and 0 bases from J, with 9 bases between. Per the germline V gene, CDR1 is LNHNV and CDR2 is YYDKDF (reference sequence). CDR3 DNA sequence: TGTGCCACCAACGACAGAAACCAAGAGACCCAGTACTTC. Translation gives CATNDRNQETQYF. The whole variable domain, remainder taken from reference TRBV15 and TRBJ2-5, is DAMVIQNPRYQVTQFGKPVTLSCSQTLNHNVMYWYQQKSSQAPKLLFHYYDKDFNNEADTPDNFQSRRPNTSFCFLDIRSPGLGDTAMYLCATNDRNQETQYFGPGTRLLVL.